This entry describes one T cell receptor (beta chain). The antigen is unknown. The sample belongs to a study of shared clonotypes between healthy human individuals. Study as a whole: Per donor, CD8 memory used one plate, CD8 naive used two, CD4 memory used three and CD4 naive used three.

In the study's own analysis: Junction-only immunoSEQ sequences carried no quality scores, so filtering differed. TCRdb keeps only in-frame clones here, not all; method: immunoSEQ multiplex PCR. That table supplies the V and J calls and clone size; D and trimming were determined from the DNA. The sample holds 2 million to 2.5 million clones, around 95% seen once. Trimming cost V 3 bases and J 3 bases; bases outside gene matches: 4. CDR3 length equals 14 residues. CDR1 is MNHEY, CDR2 SVGAGI, per germline. Study-level findings and limits: Few donors limited the genetic and exposure-history diversity represented.

This TCR was recovered from a man aged 18 to 30 in good health. The rearrangement uses TRBV6-5 and TRBJ1-1; 7 nucleotides match TRBD1. Sequencing used naive CD4+ T cells sorted from blood. Subset specified: CD45RA+ positively selected. The CDR3 sequence: CASSYTGVDTEAFF. As DNA, the CDR3 is TGTGCCAGCAGTTATACAGGGGTGGACACTGAAGCTTTCTTT.